Below, 19 T cell receptor beta chains from the same sample are listed, as sequenced in a study of response to subunit inactivated influenza vaccine. TCRdb recomputed calls from the RT-PCR reads with MiXCR, one row per CDR3 protein. This table holds approximately 310,000 distinct CDR3 sequences, around a fifth found once. Sample: PBMCs from blood, taken less than 22 months after vaccination. These receptors all come from a man between 50 and 75 years old who received an inactivated influenza vaccine.

V usage is TRBV4-3 and J usage is TRBJ1-1, with a tentative D call TRBD1 (5 bases). The ends were cut back, 1 base at V and 6 bases at J, with 9 bases in the middle. Germline V lookup: CDR1 LGHNA, CDR2 YSLEER. The CDR3 loop spans 13 amino acids. The chain's CDR3 is CASSQGQPSEAFF. In DNA form, the CDR3 reads TGCGCCAGCAGCCAAGGACAGCCCTCTGAAGCTTTCTTT.

This clonotype turned up a few times. The V gene is TRBV28, the J gene TRBJ2-1; possible D gene TRBD2, 6 bases. This CDR3 comprises 13 residues. V lost 2 bases and J 9 bases, leaving 11 bases between the germline ends. Germline assignment: CDR1 MDHEN and CDR2 SYDVKM. CDR3 region: CASSLNSGSEQFF. The CDR3 nucleotides read TGTGCCAGCAGTTTAAATAGCGGATCTGAGCAGTTCTTC.

There are a few counts of this clonotype. The gene calls are TRBV3-1 and TRBJ1-2; no firm D call. The CDR3 consists of 15 residues. Trimming cost V 3 bases and J 4 bases, with 15 bases left between them. Germline CDR1 LGHDT, CDR2 YNNKEL (reference sequence). In DNA form, the CDR3 reads TGTGCCAGCAGCCAGGCAGACCTCCTAAGCTATGGCTACACCTTC. It specifies CASSQADLLSYGYTF.

The chain carries TRBV1 and TRBJ2-7. TRBV1 is an annotated pseudogene. This CDR3 spans 11 amino acids. CDR3 coding DNA: TGCACCAGCAGACCCCAGTACGAGCAGTACTTC. Protein product: CTSRPQYEQYF.

The V call is TRBV3-1, the J call TRBJ2-3, with TRBD2 identical over 8 bases. Trimming took 4 bases from V and 3 from J; bases not matched to a gene: 15. The CDR3 contains 18 residues. Germline assignment: CDR1 LGHDT and CDR2 YNNKEL (reference sequence). CDR3 protein: CASSLGARWREETDTQYF. CDR3 nucleotides: TGTGCCAGCAGCCTGGGGGCCAGATGGCGGGAGGAGACAGATACGCAGTATTTT.

V is TRBV3-1 and J is TRBJ2-5; TRBD1 matches at 7 bases. Germline loops: CDR1 LGHDT, CDR2 YNNKEL (reference sequence). J gave up 2 bases and V 3 bases, and 0 bases lay outside the gene matches. This CDR3 is 13 amino acids long. CDR3: CASSQGQQETQYF. In DNA form, the CDR3 reads TGTGCCAGCAGCCAGGGACAGCAAGAGACCCAGTACTTC.

This clonotype turned up a few times. The gene calls are TRBV10-3 and TRBJ1-1; 8 positions match TRBD1. V shed 2 bases and J 1 base; nucleotides not matched to a gene: 6. Germline loops: CDR1 ENHRY, CDR2 SYGVKD. The CDR3 covers 16 residues. The CDR3 coding sequence is TGTGCCATCAGTGAGGGACAGGGTGCGCCGAACACTGAAGCTTTCTTT. It codes for CAISEGQGAPNTEAFF.

This clonotype has only a few counts. The chain employs TRBV6-1 and TRBJ2-3; D may be TRBD2 (6 bases). From germline, CDR1 is MNHNS and CDR2 SASEGT. Trimming removed 7 bases at V and 4 bases at J, with 12 bases between. The length of the CDR3 is 13 residues. The CDR3 DNA follows: TGTGCCAGCAAGCGGAGGGATCCAGATACGCAGTATTTT. The encoded protein is CASKRRDPDTQYF.

This clonotype was seen more than once but under ten times. This chain's CDR3 is CAISGNSPNYGYTF. Written as DNA, the CDR3 is TGTGCCATCAGTGGGAACAGTCCCAACTATGGCTACACCTTC. The chain employs TRBV10-3 and TRBJ1-2, with D unresolved. Germline assignment: CDR1 ENHRY and CDR2 SYGVKD. With 4 bases removed from V and 2 bases from J, the gap between germline ends came to 11 bases. This CDR3 spans 14 amino acids.

This clonotype has a handful of counts. The chain is built from TRBV30 and TRBJ2-2, with D possibly matching TRBD1 (6 bases). The CDR3 sequence is 13 residues long. Germline CDR1 and CDR2: GTSNPN and SVGIG (reference sequence). Deletions cut 2 bases from V and 6 bases from J, with 10 bases between. The CDR3 loop is CAWSYQGPGELFF. CDR3 DNA: TGTGCCTGGAGTTATCAGGGGCCCGGGGAGCTGTTTTTT.

In its sample, this clonotype was seen many times. The V and J genes are TRBV12-3 or TRBV12-4 and TRBJ1-5; weak D call: TRBD1 (5 bases). This CDR3 is built from 14 residues. V was trimmed by 5 bases and J by 3 bases, leaving 11 bases between them. CDR3 in amino acids: CASSPTVVNQPQHF. CDR3 in DNA: TGTGCCAGCAGTCCGACAGTAGTCAATCAGCCCCAGCATTTT.

The V and J genes are TRBV4-1 and TRBJ1-1; the D gene is possibly TRBD1 (6 bases). This CDR3 contains 18 residues. V was shortened by 4 bases and J by 1 base, with 22 bases between the two germline ends. Germline values: CDR1 MGHRA, CDR2 YSYEKL. The CDR3 is CASSRTGGGLGKNTEAFF. The CDR3 nucleotides are TGCGCCAGCAGCCGTACTGGCGGGGGCCTAGGGAAGAACACTGAAGCTTTCTTT.

Only a few counts were recorded for this clonotype. The rearrangement joins TRBV24-1 to TRBJ2-1; TRBD2 matches 13 bases. Germline V gene lookup returns CDR1 KGHDR and CDR2 SFDVKD. Unmatched junction bases numbered 5, after V lost 7 bases and J lost 6 bases. The length of the CDR3 is 15 residues. Written as DNA, the CDR3 is TGTGCCACCAGACTAGCGGGAGGGCCCTCCAATGAGCAGTTCTTC. It codes for CATRLAGGPSNEQFF.

The chain employs TRBV27 and TRBJ2-3; D is perhaps TRBD1 (5 bases). Germline CDR1 is MNHEY and CDR2 is SMNVEV (reference sequence). This CDR3 has 16 residues. V lost 5 bases, J lost 1 base, and 16 bases lay in between. CDR3 residues: CASSPWGPEGTDTQYF. For the CDR3, the DNA is TGTGCCAGCAGTCCCTGGGGCCCAGAGGGCACAGATACGCAGTATTTT.

The chain combines TRBV12-3 or TRBV12-4 with TRBJ2-7; D possibly corresponds to TRBD2 (6 bases). With 4 bases removed from V and 0 bases from J, the gap between germline ends came to 19 bases. This CDR3 comprises 17 residues. CDR3 bases: TGTGCCAGCAGTTCCAGCTACGGGACTTCGAGCTCCTACGAGCAGTACTTC. The encoded protein is CASSSSYGTSSSYEQYF.

The V gene is TRBV20-1, the J gene TRBJ2-5; 9 positions match TRBD2. CDR3 length: 14 residues. Germline CDR1 DFQATT, CDR2 SNEGSKA (reference sequence). V gave up 5 bases and J gave up 0 bases; unmatched junction bases: 4. CDR3 in DNA: TGCAGTGCTGTAGCGGGAGAGTACCAAGAGACCCAGTACTTC. Protein sequence: CSAVAGEYQETQYF.

The table lists this clonotype with a few counts. The chain links TRBV30 to TRBJ2-3; D is undetermined. The CDR3 loop spans 13 amino acids. The V and J ends lost 1 base and 9 bases respectively, with 14 bases between them. Germline V gene data show CDR1 as GTSNPN and CDR2 as SVGIG (reference sequence). The CDR3 is CAWSESLTGTQYF. The DNA for the CDR3 is TGTGCCTGGAGTGAGAGTCTGACCGGGACGCAGTATTTT.

This clonotype was seen many times. This chain joins TRBV28 and TRBJ2-2; D is uncertain. Germline CDR1 is MDHEN and CDR2 is SYDVKM. CDR3 length: 13 amino acids. V was pared by 8 bases and J by 0 bases, with 7 bases between. CDR3 sequence reads: CASRQTNTGELFF. The CDR3 bases are TGTGCCAGCCGCCAAACGAACACCGGGGAGCTGTTTTTT.

The genes are TRBV7-2 and TRBJ2-2; 7 nucleotides line up with TRBD2. V gave up 5 bases and J gave up 6 bases; unmatched junction bases: 9. The CDR3 loop spans 15 amino acids. CDR1 is SGHTA, CDR2 FQGNSA, per germline. Here the CDR3 reads CASSPIGLGAGELFF. In DNA, the CDR3 is TGTGCCAGCAGCCCAATAGGACTAGGGGCCGGGGAGCTGTTTTTT.